The present T cell receptor (beta chain) was sequenced within a study of T cells in Graves' hyperthyroidism and ophthalmopathy. Germline lookup yields CDR1 MNHNS and CDR2 SASEGT. V was clipped by 6 bases and J by 6 bases, with 17 bases between them. This CDR3 is 14 amino acids long. TCR beta CDR3 region amplification was performed from RNA transcripts. First-round RT-PCR targeting the TCR CDR3 was performed with the HTBI primer set. TCRdb itself ran the multiplex PCR reads through MiXCR, one entry per CDR3 protein. The data contain about 460,000 distinct CDR3 sequences, 22% of them singletons. Sequencing was performed on blood. This receptor was obtained from a woman in her sixties or seventies with Graves' ophthalmopathy. J is TRBJ1-1 and V is TRBV6-1; D ambiguous. CDR3 DNA: TGTGCCAGCAGAAGAAATGCCCGGGCCGCTGAAGCTTTCTTT. Its translation: CASRRNARAAEAFF.